The 7 T cell receptor beta chains given below trace back to one sample, sequenced in a study. In TCRdb, the RT-PCR reads were re-called with MiXCR into one record per CDR3 protein. The data hold fewer than 800,000 distinct CDR3 sequences, with approximately 15% observed a single time. The specimen was memory CD4+ T cells from blood. The origin of the receptors is a female donor in good health, serving as a healthy control.

The chain employs TRBV6-1 and TRBJ2-2; the match to TRBD1 covers 9 bases. With V trimmed by 0 bases and J by 6 bases, 2 bases remained unmatched. The CDR3 runs to 15 residues. CDR1 MNHNS and CDR2 SASEGT come from the germline V gene. CDR3: CASSEARDRAGELFF. The CDR3 nucleotides read TGTGCCAGCAGTGAAGCCCGGGACAGGGCCGGGGAGCTGTTTTTT.

The rearrangement uses TRBV7-6 and TRBJ2-3; D unclear. Germline V gene data show CDR1 as SGHVS and CDR2 as FNYEAQ. The CDR3 length is 12 residues. Between the trimmed V and J ends, which lost 5 bases and 8 bases, there was a span of 11 bases. The CDR3 spells CASSPWARTQYF. The DNA of the CDR3 is TGTGCCAGCAGCCCATGGGCGCGTACGCAGTATTTT. Full variable domain (outside the CDR3, taken from reference TRBV7-6 and TRBJ2-3): GAGVSQSPRYKVTKRGQDVALRCDPISGHVSLYWYRQALGQGPEFLTYFNYEAQQDKSGLPNDRFSAERPEGSISTLTIQRTEQRDSAMYRCASSPWARTQYFGPGTRLTVL.

There are many counts of this clonotype. The chain recombines TRBV4-3 with TRBJ2-2; TRBD2 matches at 10 bases. Germline V gene data show CDR1 as LGHNA and CDR2 as YSLEER. The CDR3 totals 19 residues. Trimming at V came to 0 bases and at J to 6 bases, leaving 13 bases not matched to a gene. The CDR3 DNA sequence: TGCGCCAGCAGCCAAGATCATTCTAGCGGGAGAATCGTGGCCGGGGAGCTGTTTTTT. Translation: CASSQDHSSGRIVAGELFF.

This clonotype was picked up a small number of times. The V gene is TRBV4-1, the J gene TRBJ2-2; 9 bases are a match to TRBD1. Trimming cost V 5 bases and J 6 bases; bases outside gene matches: 7. In germline, CDR1 is MGHRA, CDR2 YSYEKL. The CDR3 has 15 amino acids. CDR3 region: CASSEGQGDAGELFF. The CDR3 bases are TGCGCCAGCAGCGAGGGACAGGGCGACGCCGGGGAGCTGTTTTTT.

This clonotype has ten or more counts. The CDR3, as DNA: TGTGCCAGCAGATCCCAGGGACTAGCATGGGATGAGCAGTTCTTC. Encoded protein: CASRSQGLAWDEQFF. The chain carries TRBV12-3 or TRBV12-4 and TRBJ2-1, with 9 bases matching TRBD2. Trimming took 6 bases from V and 8 from J; bases not matched to a gene: 11. The CDR3 is 15 residues long.

The chain uses TRBV3-1 and TRBJ1-1, with D possibly being TRBD1 (5 bases). V lost 2 bases and J 6 bases, leaving 10 bases between the germline ends. CDR1 and CDR2 from the germline V gene are LGHDT and YNNKEL (reference sequence). The CDR3 has 13 amino acids. In DNA, the CDR3 is TGTGCCAGCAGCCAAAGGGGTGCCGCTGAAGCTTTCTTT. This translates into CASSQRGAAEAFF.

The chain recombines TRBV7-2 with TRBJ2-2, with D uncertain. Between the trimmed V and J ends, which lost 5 bases and 1 base, there was a span of 11 bases. Germline V gene lookup returns CDR1 SGHTA and CDR2 FQGNSA. CDR3 size: 15 residues. CDR3 coding DNA: TGTGCCAGCAGCGAGTACGGACGGAACACCGGGGAGCTGTTTTTT. Encoded protein: CASSEYGRNTGELFF.